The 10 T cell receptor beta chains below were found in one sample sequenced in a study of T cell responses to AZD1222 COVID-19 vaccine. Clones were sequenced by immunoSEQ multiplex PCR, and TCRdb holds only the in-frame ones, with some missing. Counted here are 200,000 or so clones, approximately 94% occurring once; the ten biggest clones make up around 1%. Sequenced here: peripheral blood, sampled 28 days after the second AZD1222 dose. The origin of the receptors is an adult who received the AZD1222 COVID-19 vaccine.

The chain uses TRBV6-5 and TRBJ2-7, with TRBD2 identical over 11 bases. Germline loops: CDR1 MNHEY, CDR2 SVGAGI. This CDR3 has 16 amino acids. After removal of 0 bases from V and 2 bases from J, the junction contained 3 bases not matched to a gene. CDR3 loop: CASSYSGTSGTYEQYF. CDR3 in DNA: TGTGCCAGCAGTTACTCCGGGACTAGCGGTACCTACGAGCAGTACTTC.

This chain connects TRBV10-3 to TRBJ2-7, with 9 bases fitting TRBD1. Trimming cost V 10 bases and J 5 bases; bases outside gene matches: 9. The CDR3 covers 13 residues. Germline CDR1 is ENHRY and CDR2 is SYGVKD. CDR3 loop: CATLRDRADEQYF. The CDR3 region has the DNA TGTGCCACCCTCCGGGACAGGGCGGACGAGCAGTACTTC.

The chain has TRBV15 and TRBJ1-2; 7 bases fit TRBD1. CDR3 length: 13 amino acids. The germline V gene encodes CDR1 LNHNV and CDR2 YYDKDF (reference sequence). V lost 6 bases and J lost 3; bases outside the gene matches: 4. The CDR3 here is CATSSGTDYGYTF. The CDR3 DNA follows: TGTGCCACCAGTTCAGGGACAGACTATGGCTACACCTTC.

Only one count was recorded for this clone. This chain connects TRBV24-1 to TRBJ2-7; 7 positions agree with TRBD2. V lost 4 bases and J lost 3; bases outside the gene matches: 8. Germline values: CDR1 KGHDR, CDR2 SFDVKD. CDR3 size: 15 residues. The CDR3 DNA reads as TGTGCCACCAGTGACCGCCGGGGAGGGAACTACGAGCAGTACTTC. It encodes CATSDRRGGNYEQYF.

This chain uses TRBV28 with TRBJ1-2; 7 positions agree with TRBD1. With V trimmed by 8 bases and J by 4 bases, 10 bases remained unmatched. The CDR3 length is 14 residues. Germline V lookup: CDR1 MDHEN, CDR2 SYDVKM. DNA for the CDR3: TGTGCCAGCCTTCGACAGGGAAACTCCTATGGCTACACCTTC. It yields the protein CASLRQGNSYGYTF.

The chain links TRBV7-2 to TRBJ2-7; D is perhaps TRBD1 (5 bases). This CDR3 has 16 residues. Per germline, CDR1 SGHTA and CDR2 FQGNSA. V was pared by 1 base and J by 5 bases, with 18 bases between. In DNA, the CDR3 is TGTGCCAGCAGCTTAGTTTCCGGATCTAGGGGCCACGAGCAGTACTTC. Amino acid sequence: CASSLVSGSRGHEQYF.

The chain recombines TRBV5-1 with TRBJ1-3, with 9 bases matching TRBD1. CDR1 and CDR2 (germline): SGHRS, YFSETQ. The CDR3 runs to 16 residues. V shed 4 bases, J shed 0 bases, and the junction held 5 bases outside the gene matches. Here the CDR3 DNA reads TGCGCCAGCAGCCCTCCGGGACAGGGCTCTGGAAACACCATATATTTT. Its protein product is CASSPPGQGSGNTIYF.

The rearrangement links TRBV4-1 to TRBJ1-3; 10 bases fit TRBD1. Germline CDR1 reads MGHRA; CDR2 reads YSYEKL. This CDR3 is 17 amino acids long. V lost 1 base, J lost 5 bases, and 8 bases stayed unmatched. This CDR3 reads CASSQGLGQGVRNTIYF. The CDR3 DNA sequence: TGCGCCAGCAGCCAAGGACTCGGACAGGGGGTCCGAAACACCATATATTTT.

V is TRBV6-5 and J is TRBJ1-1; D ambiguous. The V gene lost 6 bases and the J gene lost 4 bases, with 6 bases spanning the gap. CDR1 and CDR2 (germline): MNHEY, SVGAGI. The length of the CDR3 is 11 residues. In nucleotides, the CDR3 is TGTGCCAGCAGCACCCCCACTGAAGCTTTCTTT. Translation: CASSTPTEAFF.

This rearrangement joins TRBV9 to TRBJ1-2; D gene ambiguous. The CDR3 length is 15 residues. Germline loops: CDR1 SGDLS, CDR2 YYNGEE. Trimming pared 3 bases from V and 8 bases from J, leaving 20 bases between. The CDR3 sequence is CASSGAGGRVPGYTF. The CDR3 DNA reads TGTGCCAGCAGCGGCGCCGGCGGACGGGTACCGGGCTACACCTTC.